This entry lists 24 T cell receptor beta chains sequenced from one sample in a study of T cells in Graves' hyperthyroidism and ophthalmopathy. RNA transcripts provided the source from which TCR beta CDR3 regions were amplified. The TCR CDR3 was amplified in a first-round RT-PCR using the HTBI primer set. TCRdb re-called the multiplex PCR reads with MiXCR, one entry per CDR3 protein. Of nearly 750,000 distinct CDR3 sequences listed, roughly a third are singletons. Sequencing input: blood. All receptors come from a middle-aged woman with Graves' hyperthyroidism.

Ten or more counts support this clonotype. The gene calls are TRBV19 and TRBJ1-5; 10 bases map to TRBD1. Germline CDR1 and CDR2: LNHDA and SQIVND (reference sequence). Trimming cost V 4 bases and J 5 bases; bases outside gene matches: 5. The CDR3 is 15 amino acids. CDR3 sequence: CASSTRTGGYQPQHF. The CDR3 DNA reads TGTGCCAGTAGTACCCGGACAGGGGGATATCAGCCCCAGCATTTT. Filled out from reference TRBV19 and TRBJ1-5, the complete variable domain reads DGGITQSPKYLFRKEGQNVTLSCEQNLNHDAMYWYRQDPGQGLRLIYYSQIVNDFQKGDIAEGYSVSREKKESFPLTVTSAQKNPTAFYLCASSTRTGGYQPQHFGDGTRLSIL.

This clonotype was seen a handful of times. The V and J genes are TRBV4-3 and TRBJ1-4, with 8 bases identical to TRBD1. The germline CDR1 and CDR2 sequences are LGHNA and YSLEER. This CDR3 comprises 15 residues. V lost 0 bases, J lost 10 bases, and 7 bases stayed unmatched. CDR3 region: CASSQDQGAGRKLFF. The CDR3 DNA is TGCGCCAGCAGCCAAGATCAGGGGGCGGGAAGAAAACTGTTTTTT.

Ten or more counts support this clonotype. The chain carries TRBV10-3 and TRBJ2-7; D ambiguous. The V and J ends lost 4 bases and 3 bases respectively, with 13 bases between them. CDR1 and CDR2 (germline): ENHRY, SYGVKD. There are 14 residues in the CDR3. The CDR3: CAISVVGSNYEQYF. The CDR3 bases are TGTGCCATCAGTGTCGTCGGCAGCAACTACGAGCAGTACTTC.

CDR3: CAISSGGLNTEAFF. CDR3 nucleotide sequence: TGTGCCATCTCGTCCGGGGGTCTAAACACTGAAGCTTTCTTT. The chain combines TRBV6-5 with TRBJ1-1; TRBD1 might be the D (5 bases). This CDR3 is 14 amino acids long. Germline loops: CDR1 MNHEY, CDR2 SVGAGI. V shed 10 bases and J shed 2 bases, with 17 bases lying between them.

The table lists this clonotype with a few counts. The rearrangement joins TRBV24-1 to TRBJ1-1, with D perhaps matching TRBD1 (6 bases). Germline assignment: CDR1 KGHDR and CDR2 SFDVKD. Deletions cut 10 bases from V and 1 base from J, with 9 bases between. This CDR3 is built from 12 residues. The CDR3 DNA reads as TGTGCCACTGGGGGCAGGAACACTGAAGCTTTCTTT. This encodes CATGGRNTEAFF.

The V and J genes are TRBV10-3 and TRBJ2-2; 7 bases align to TRBD1. Germline-derived CDR1 and CDR2 are ENHRY and SYGVKD. The junction had 1 base not matched to a gene; V was cut back by 6 bases and J by 0 bases. This CDR3 has 14 residues. The CDR3, as DNA: TGTGCCATCAGAACAGGGGCGAACACCGGGGAGCTGTTTTTT. Protein sequence: CAIRTGANTGELFF.

This clonotype was observed a single time. The V gene is TRBV6-5, the J gene TRBJ1-4, with 8 bases fitting TRBD1. Unmatched junction bases numbered 7, after V lost 5 bases and J lost 8 bases. The CDR3 is made up of 14 amino acids. The germline V gene encodes CDR1 MNHEY and CDR2 SVGAGI. CDR3 protein: CASSPRDRREKLFF. CDR3 bases: TGTGCCAGCAGTCCCCGGGACAGGCGGGAAAAACTGTTTTTT.

The chain couples TRBV6-5 to TRBJ1-1, with no clear D. The CDR3 spans 16 residues. Trimming cost V 4 bases and J 5 bases, with 20 bases left between them. CDR1 MNHEY and CDR2 SVGAGI come from the germline V gene. In DNA, the CDR3 is TGTGCCAGCAGTTCGAGGACCGCGCGGTATTATACTGAAGCTTTCTTT. It encodes CASSSRTARYYTEAFF.

This clonotype was detected ten times or more. Here the CDR3 reads CASSEASPGTGTYEQYF. DNA for the CDR3: TGTGCCAGCAGTGAAGCGTCGCCCGGGACAGGGACTTACGAGCAGTACTTC. This chain uses TRBV2 with TRBJ2-7, with 9 nucleotides matching TRBD1. V lost 0 bases, J lost 4 bases, and 10 bases stayed unmatched. The CDR3 is 17 amino acids. Germline V gives CDR1 SNHLY, CDR2 FYNNEI.

This clonotype was observed a few times. CDR3 loop: CASSPRTGGEAFF. The DNA of the CDR3 is TGTGCCAGCAGTCCTCGGACAGGGGGTGAAGCTTTCTTT. The chain couples TRBV12-3 or TRBV12-4 to TRBJ1-1, with 10 bases that match TRBD1. The CDR3 runs 13 residues. The J segment lost 7 bases and the V segment lost 5 bases, leaving 4 bases of the junction unmatched.

This chain joins TRBV11-2 and TRBJ1-2, with a weak D call TRBD1 (6 bases). Germline CDR1 reads SGHAT; CDR2 reads FQNNGV. This CDR3 has 16 amino acids. Trimming shortened V by 2 bases and J by 2 bases, and 15 bases separated the two germline ends. CDR3 region: CASSLMEDSANYGYTF. CDR3 bases: TGTGCCAGCAGCTTAATGGAGGACAGTGCGAACTATGGCTACACCTTC.

The CDR3 sequence is CASSLSAQGYTEAFF. The CDR3 coding sequence is TGTGCCAGCAGTCTATCGGCACAGGGGTATACTGAAGCTTTCTTT. The chain is built from TRBV12-3 or TRBV12-4 and TRBJ1-1; 7 bases agree with TRBD1. The CDR3 is 15 amino acids. The V and J ends lost 5 bases and 5 bases, in that order; junction bases with no gene match: 11.

V is TRBV29-1 and J is TRBJ1-1, with a weak D call TRBD1 (5 bases). The ends were cut back, 8 bases at V and 3 bases at J, with 16 bases in the middle. Germline V lookup: CDR1 SQVTM, CDR2 ANQGSEA. The length of the CDR3 is 13 residues. The CDR3 sequence is CSTRQFEDTEAFF. CDR3 nucleotide sequence: TGCAGCACTCGACAGTTTGAGGACACTGAAGCTTTCTTT.

The gene calls are TRBV7-9 and TRBJ1-1; maybe TRBD1 (5 bases). Germline V CDR1 and CDR2: SEHNR, FQNEAQ (reference sequence). The CDR3 is 19 amino acids. V was clipped by 2 bases and J by 0 bases, with 22 bases between them. In nucleotides, the CDR3 is TGTGCCAGCAGCTTAACATACTTGGGTTCGGGGGAAATGAACACTGAAGCTTTCTTT. It encodes CASSLTYLGSGEMNTEAFF. The whole variable domain, filled in from reference TRBV7-9 and TRBJ1-1, reads DTGVSQNPRHKITKRGQNVTFRCDPISEHNRLYWYRQTLGQGPEFLTYFQNEAQLEKSRLLSDRFSAERPKGSFSTLEIQRTEQGDSAMYLCASSLTYLGSGEMNTEAFFGQGTRLTVV.

This clonotype was seen at least ten times. The rearrangement joins TRBV7-6 to TRBJ1-2, with a weak D call TRBD1 (5 bases). V was trimmed by 5 bases and J by 4 bases, leaving 14 bases between them. CDR3 length equals 14 residues. Germline V gene lookup returns CDR1 SGHVS and CDR2 FNYEAQ. CDR3 sequence reads: CASSPTALGYGYTF. The CDR3 DNA reads as TGTGCCAGCAGCCCGACAGCCCTGGGCTATGGCTACACCTTC.

The chain links TRBV7-6 to TRBJ1-2; 11 bases align to TRBD1. With 5 bases clipped from V and 5 bases from J, the junction kept 4 bases outside the gene matches. Germline V lookup: CDR1 SGHVS, CDR2 FNYEAQ. The CDR3 runs to 14 residues. CDR3 nucleotides: TGTGCCAGCAGCGGGGGGACAGGGGGGTATGGCTACACCTTC. It specifies CASSGGTGGYGYTF.

Concerning this clonotype itself: At one boundary the junction diverges from the germline segment, which might be a read error. This chain links TRBV13 with TRBJ1-6, with TRBD1 matching over 9 bases. From germline, CDR1 is PRHDT and CDR2 FYEKMQ (reference sequence). This CDR3 contains 15 residues. The CDR3 sequence: CASSHGTGIYSPFHF. CDR3 sequence (DNA): TGTGCCAGCAGCCATGGGACAGGGATTTATTCACCCTTCCACTTT.

This clonotype occurred a few times. This may arise from a read error, as a much more abundant clone is one base away. The chain employs TRBV15 and TRBJ1-6; D might be TRBD1 (5 bases). The V gene lost 10 bases and the J gene lost 6 bases, with 19 bases spanning the gap. Germline CDR1 LNHNV, CDR2 YYDKDF (reference sequence). CDR3 size: 15 residues. The CDR3 nucleotides read TGTGCCAGCAGTCTTGGACGGGGGGTTAATTCACCCCTCCACTTT. It yields the protein CASSLGRGVNSPLHF. Looking up the rest from reference TRBV15 and TRBJ1-6 gives the full variable domain: DAMVIQNPRYQVTQFGKPVTLSCSQTLNHNVMYWYQQKSSQAPKLLFHYYDKDFNNEADTPDNFQSRRPNTSFCFLDIRSPGLGDTAMYLCASSLGRGVNSPLHFGNGTRLTVT.

This clonotype was found a few times. The chain uses TRBV18 and TRBJ1-2; 12 positions agree with TRBD1. The germline CDR1 and CDR2 sequences are KGHSH and LQKENI. Trimming took 3 bases from V and 8 from J; bases not matched to a gene: 7. The CDR3 runs to 15 residues. The CDR3 loop reads CASSPPGQGARGYTF. CDR3 coding DNA: TGTGCCAGCTCACCTCCGGGACAGGGGGCGCGGGGCTACACCTTC.

The V call is TRBV29-1, the J call TRBJ1-2; D possibly corresponds to TRBD1 (5 bases). CDR3 length: 13 amino acids. Germline assignment: CDR1 SQVTM and CDR2 ANQGSEA. The V end lost 8 bases, the J end lost 4 bases, and 17 bases lay between the germline ends. DNA of the CDR3: TGCAGCTTGGGAAACAGGTCCTCCTATGGCTACACCTTC. This sequence encodes CSLGNRSSYGYTF. Supplemented by reference TRBV29-1 and TRBJ1-2, the full variable domain reads SAVISQKPSRDICQRGTSLTIQCQVDSQVTMMFWYRQQPGQSLTLIATANQGSEATYESGFVIDKFPISRPNLTFSTLTVSNMSPEDSSIYLCSLGNRSSYGYTFGSGTRLTVV.

This clonotype was observed once. At one of its ends the junction is not consistent with the germline gene, which may arise from a read error. The chain is built from TRBV6-5 and TRBJ1-1; D not resolved. The CDR3 sequence is 12 residues long. Germline CDR1 MNHEY, CDR2 SVGAGI. The CDR3 DNA sequence: TGTGCCAGCGGCAACCGGGTTTCTGAAGCTTCCTTT. Amino acids: CASGNRVSEASF.

The chain combines TRBV25-1 with TRBJ2-2; maybe TRBD2 (6 bases). CDR3 length equals 15 residues. Germline V gene sequence: CDR1 MGHDK, CDR2 SYGVNS. V lost 4 bases and J 4 bases, leaving 13 bases between the germline ends. For the CDR3, the DNA is TGTGCCAGCAGTGTGCGCGGGACGGTCACCGGGGAGCTGTTTTTT. This encodes CASSVRGTVTGELFF.

This clonotype was observed a handful of times. The gene calls are TRBV7-2 and TRBJ1-5; D perhaps matches TRBD1 (5 bases). V shed 1 base and J shed 2 bases, with 24 bases lying between them. The CDR3 has 20 residues. Germline loops: CDR1 SGHTA, CDR2 FQGNSA. CDR3 sequence (DNA): TGTGCCAGCAGCTTAGGGTCCTTCGTAGGGGTGGCAGGTGGCAATCAGCCCCAGCATTTT. Translated, it gives CASSLGSFVGVAGGNQPQHF.

This clonotype has only a few counts. A junction boundary mismatches the germline segment, possibly from a read error. This chain joins TRBV4-1 and TRBJ2-7; D may match TRBD1 or TRBD2 (5 bases each). Germline CDR1 and CDR2: MGHRA and YSYEKL. This CDR3 is built from 16 residues. In DNA, the CDR3 is TGTGCCAGCAGCCATCTGGACCGGGACGGCGCCTACGAGCAGTACTTC. It specifies CASSHLDRDGAYEQYF.